This is a list of T cell receptor beta chains from one sample in a study of chemoradiotherapy in HPV16-positive cancers. The method was immunoSEQ multiplex PCR; TCRdb's version includes in-frame clones alone and lacks a portion of them. This sample has a few thousand clones, with roughly three quarters found just once. The sequences come from tumor tissue, collected from a patient who underwent chemoradiotherapy. These receptors were obtained from a human donor with HPV-associated anogenital cancer. CDR3s include the opening cysteine and the closing phenylalanine or tryptophan. The D gene is left open where the match is weak. Not all rows give a size; the values are once, few, many and, for expanded clones, a class.

d_call	clone_size	j_call	v_call	cdr3_nt	cdr3_aa
.	.	TRBJ2-3	TRBV5-1	TGCGCCAGCAGCCAAGCAAGTGTCAGCGACACAGATACGCAGTATTTT	CASSQASVSDTDTQYF
TRBD2	.	TRBJ2-5	TRBV5-1	TGCGCCAGCAGCCTGAGCGGGGGCCAAGAGACCCAGTACTTC	CASSLSGGQETQYF
.	few	TRBJ2-7	TRBV6-1	TGTGCCAGCAGTGAAAGGGTGGGAGAAGCCTACGAGCAGTACTTC	CASSERVGEAYEQYF
.	once	TRBJ1-6	TRBV27	TGTGCCAGCAGTTTATTCGGGGGGATACTCACCCCTCTCCACTTT	CASSLFGGILTPLHF
.	.	TRBJ2-7	TRBV4-2	TGTGCCAGCAGCCTGCGCAAATCGGGCGGGGTCTACGAGCAGTACTTC	CASSLRKSGGVYEQYF
.	.	TRBJ2-7	TRBV2	TGTGCCAGCAGTGAAGCCAGGTTTGGGCAGTACTTC	CASSEARFGQYF
.	.	TRBJ2-2	TRBV10-1	TGCGCCAGCAGTGAGGGGCGGGACACCGGGGAGCTGTTTTTT	CASSEGRDTGELFF
TRBD1	.	TRBJ2-3	TRBV4-1	TGCGCCAGCAGCCGGGACAGGGAGGGGGCAGATACGCAGTATTTT	CASSRDREGADTQYF
TRBD1	.	TRBJ2-1	TRBV13	TGTGCCAGCAGCTTAGAGGACAGGGGGGTGGGTGAGCAGTTCTTC	CASSLEDRGVGEQFF
TRBD1	.	TRBJ2-5	TRBV28	TGTGCCAGCAGCCGAACCGGGACAGGCCAAGAGACCCAGTACTTC	CASSRTGTGQETQYF
TRBD2	few	TRBJ2-3	TRBV5-1	TGCGCCAGCAGCCCCCCTAGCGGAGAGAATACGCAGTATTTT	CASSPPSGENTQYF
.	.	TRBJ1-3	TRBV14	TGTGCCAGCAGCCCGGGGGCGACAAGAAACACCATATATTTT	CASSPGATRNTIYF
TRBD2	.	TRBJ2-3	TRBV5-1	TGCGCCAGCAGCTGGACTAGCGGGGGGGTAGCAGATACGCAGTATTTT	CASSWTSGGVADTQYF
.	.	TRBJ2-2	TRBV2	TGTGCCAGCAGTTCCACGAACACCGGGGAGCTGTTTTTT	CASSSTNTGELFF
TRBD2	.	TRBJ2-1	TRBV30	TGTGCCTGGAGTGAAGGGGGACTAGCGGAAAAGGATGAGCAGTTCTTC	CAWSEGGLAEKDEQFF
.	.	TRBJ1-4	TRBV7-6	TGTGCCAGCAGCTTATCCCTTAATGAAAAACTGTTTTTT	CASSLSLNEKLFF
TRBD1	.	TRBJ1-2	TRBV28	TGTGCCAGCAGTCCTGGACAGGGGATAGGCTACACCTTC	CASSPGQGIGYTF
.	.	TRBJ1-1	TRBV5-6	TGTGCCAGCAGCCGGGTGCGGGGATCGGTGAACACTGAAGCTTTCTTT	CASSRVRGSVNTEAFF
.	.	TRBJ1-2	TRBV4-1	TGCGCCAGCAGCCCAGGGTTGGGCGGGTTCTATGGCTACACCTTC	CASSPGLGGFYGYTF
.	.	TRBJ2-2	TRBV5-4	TGTGCCAGCAGCTCCGAACAGGGCCCGAACACCGGGGAGCTGTTTTTT	CASSSEQGPNTGELFF
.	.	TRBJ1-2	TRBV6-1	TGTGCCAGCAGTGAAGCTTCGGGGTTGGGCAGGGGATGGTGGAACTATGGCTACACCTTC	CASSEASGLGRGWWNYGYTF
.	.	TRBJ1-1	TRBV6-6	TGTGCCAGCAGTGAGAGACAGGCGGTGGGCACTGAAGCTTTCTTT	CASSERQAVGTEAFF
TRBD2	.	TRBJ2-1	TRBV11-1	TGTGCCAGCAGCTTAGATACGGGGGGGCACAATGAGCAGTTCTTC	CASSLDTGGHNEQFF
.	few	TRBJ1-4	TRBV28	TGTGCCAGCATGGGGGAGGGGAGAGAAAAACTGTTTTTT	CASMGEGREKLFF
.	.	TRBJ2-3	TRBV7-2	TGTGCCAGCAGCTTAGGTCTGGTACCATTCACAGATACGCAGTATTTT	CASSLGLVPFTDTQYF
.	.	TRBJ2-1	TRBV28	TGTGCCAGCAGTTTATTAATGGGTCGGGGGGCCAATTACAATGAGCAGTTCTTC	CASSLLMGRGANYNEQFF
.	.	TRBJ2-5	TRBV15	TGTGCCACCAGCAGAGAGCAGGGGCATGGAGAGACCCAGTACTTC	CATSREQGHGETQYF
.	.	TRBJ1-2	TRBV6-5	TGTGCCAGCAGGCGGCAAGCATCTAACTATGGCTACACCTTC	CASRRQASNYGYTF
TRBD1	.	TRBJ1-1	TRBV2	TGTGCCAGCTGTGCGACAGGGGTCACTGAAGCTTTCTTT	CASCATGVTEAFF
.	.	TRBJ2-7	TRBV4-1	TGCGCCAGCAGCCAGGCAGGTGGGTGGTACGAGCAGTACTTC	CASSQAGGWYEQYF
.	.	TRBJ1-5	TRBV5-6	TGTGCCAGCAGCTTAGAGGGAGGACAGCCCCAGCATTTT	CASSLEGGQPQHF
TRBD2	.	TRBJ2-3	TRBV4-2	TGTGCCAGCAGCCAAGATTGGCGGACTAGCGTGGGGGATACGCAGTATTTT	CASSQDWRTSVGDTQYF
TRBD1	.	TRBJ2-5	TRBV6-5	TGTGCCAGCAGTTACACAACCGGGACAGGGGGCGAGACCCAGTACTTC	CASSYTTGTGGETQYF
TRBD2	.	TRBJ2-1	TRBV9	TGTGCCAGCAGCGTAGAAACGGGAGGGCTCTCTGTCGCTAACAATGAGCAGTTCTTC	CASSVETGGLSVANNEQFF
.	once	TRBJ1-6	TRBV2	TGTGCCAGCAGTGAAGACGGGGGGCGAGCCTCACCCCTCCACTTT	CASSEDGGRASPLHF
TRBD1	.	TRBJ1-2	TRBV6-1	TGTGCCAGCAGTGAGGGACAGGGGGCGCGAGGCTACACCTTC	CASSEGQGARGYTF
TRBD1	.	TRBJ1-5	TRBV5-1	TGCGCCAGCAGCCAAGATTCAACGGACAGGGGATTTTCCAATCAGCCCCAGCATTTT	CASSQDSTDRGFSNQPQHF
TRBD2	.	TRBJ2-7	TRBV5-6	TGTGCCAGTGAGCCTAGCGGAGGCCCCTACGGGCAGTACTTC	CASEPSGGPYGQYF
TRBD1	.	TRBJ2-1	TRBV10-1	TGCGCCAGCAGTGGGAACCAGGGGGTTGGCTACTACAATGAGCAGTTCTTC	CASSGNQGVGYYNEQFF
.	.	TRBJ1-2	TRBV27	TGTGCCAGCAGTTTAGGGGGGTTTCCCTATGGCTACACCTTC	CASSLGGFPYGYTF
TRBD2	.	TRBJ2-1	TRBV12-5	TGTGCTAGTGGTTTGGTATCGGGGGGGGTAGGTGAGCAGTTCTTC	CASGLVSGGVGEQFF
.	.	TRBJ2-3	TRBV1	TGCACCAGCAGCCCGACTAGCGGGGACACAGATACGCAGTATTTT	CTSSPTSGDTDTQYF
.	.	TRBJ1-3	TRBV2	TGTGCCAGCAGTGAATTGAAGGGGTCGCCCTCTGGAAACACCATATATTTT	CASSELKGSPSGNTIYF